Listed here is a single T cell receptor beta chain. Antigen unknown. This sample was taken from a study of cytomegalovirus exposure and HLA in healthy donors. Study conclusions and caveats: Reports credit the classifier with highly specific, highly sensitive diagnosis of cytomegalovirus status.

Using immunoSEQ multiplex PCR, the repertoire was profiled, and TCRdb retains in-frame clones only, with some absent. This table has roughly 140,000 clones, around 88% appearing once. This receptor was taken from a woman between 18 and 29 years old in good health and CMV-seropositive. Sequencing was carried out using PBMCs.

The CDR3 loop is CASSQGDRNTEAFF. The CDR3 nucleotides read TGTGCCAGCAGCCAAGGCGACAGAAACACTGAAGCTTTCTTT. The genes are TRBV7-3 and TRBJ1-1, with D perhaps matching TRBD1 (5 bases). Germline loops: CDR1 SGHTA, CDR2 FQGTGA. The CDR3 covers 14 residues. The V and J ends lost 5 bases and 2 bases respectively, with 12 bases between them.